This T cell receptor beta chain was identified in a study of HIV-infected patients and healthy controls. This CDR3 is 15 amino acids long. J gave up 5 bases and V 4 bases, and 10 bases lay outside the gene matches. Germline assignment: CDR1 MGHRA and CDR2 YSYEKL. This clonotype appeared many times. TCRdb re-analysed the 5' RACE reads in MiXCR, keeping a single row per CDR3 protein. Of 18,000 or so distinct CDR3 sequences in the sample, roughly 19% were seen once. The gene calls are TRBV4-1 and TRBJ2-7, with 8 bases identical to TRBD1. The TCR was taken from a human donor in good health. Sequenced: CD8+ T cells from blood. CDR3 amino acids: CASSRTGTGGDEQYF. The CDR3 DNA reads TGCGCCAGCAGCCGAACCGGGACAGGAGGTGACGAGCAGTACTTC.